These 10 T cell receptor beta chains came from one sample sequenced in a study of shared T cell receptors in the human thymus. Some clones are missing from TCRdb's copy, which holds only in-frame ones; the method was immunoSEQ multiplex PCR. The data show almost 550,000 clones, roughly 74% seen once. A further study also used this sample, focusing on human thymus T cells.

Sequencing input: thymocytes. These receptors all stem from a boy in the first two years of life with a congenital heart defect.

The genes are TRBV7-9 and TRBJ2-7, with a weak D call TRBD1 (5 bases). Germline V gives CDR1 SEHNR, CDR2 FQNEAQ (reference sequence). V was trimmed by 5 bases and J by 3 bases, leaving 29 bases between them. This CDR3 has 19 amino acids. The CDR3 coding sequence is TGTGCCAGCAGCCGCGTTAAAATCTTTCAGGGTCTCCCTCTCTACGAGCAGTACTTC. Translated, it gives CASSRVKIFQGLPLYEQYF. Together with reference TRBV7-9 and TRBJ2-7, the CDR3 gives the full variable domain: DTGVSQNPRHKITKRGQNVTFRCDPISEHNRLYWYRQTLGQGPEFLTYFQNEAQLEKSRLLSDRFSAERPKGSFSTLEIQRTEQGDSAMYLCASSRVKIFQGLPLYEQYFGPGTRLTVT.

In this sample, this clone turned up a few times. CDR3 sequence: CASSKVLLGLAGHREQYF. For the CDR3, the DNA is TGTGCCAGCAGCAAAGTGCTTTTGGGGCTAGCGGGACATCGGGAGCAGTACTTC. The rearrangement links TRBV21-1 to TRBJ2-7; TRBD2 reflects the table's D call only, with no check against the DNA. TRBV21-1 is tagged as a pseudogene. The CDR3 is 18 amino acids.

CDR3 loop: CASQDSRIRKLFF. The CDR3 DNA follows: TGTGCCAGCCAGGACAGTCGGATTAGGAAACTGTTTTTT. The V call is TRBV28, the J call TRBJ1-4; perhaps TRBD1 as D (6 bases). The CDR3 runs 13 residues. Per the germline V gene, CDR1 is MDHEN and CDR2 is SYDVKM. The V and J ends lost 8 bases and 11 bases respectively, with 18 bases between them.

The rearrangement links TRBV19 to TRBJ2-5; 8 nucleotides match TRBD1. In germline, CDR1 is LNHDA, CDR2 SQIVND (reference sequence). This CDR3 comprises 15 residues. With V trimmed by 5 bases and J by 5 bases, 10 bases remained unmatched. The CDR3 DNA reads TGTGCCAGTAGTTCGACCGCAGGGGGCCGGGAGACCCAGTACTTC. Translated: CASSSTAGGRETQYF.

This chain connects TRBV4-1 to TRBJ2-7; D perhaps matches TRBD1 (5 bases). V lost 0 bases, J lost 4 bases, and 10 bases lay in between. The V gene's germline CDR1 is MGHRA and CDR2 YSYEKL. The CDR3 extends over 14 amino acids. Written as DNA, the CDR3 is TGCGCCAGCAGCCAAGACGCAGGGAAGTACGAGCAGTACTTC. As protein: CASSQDAGKYEQYF.

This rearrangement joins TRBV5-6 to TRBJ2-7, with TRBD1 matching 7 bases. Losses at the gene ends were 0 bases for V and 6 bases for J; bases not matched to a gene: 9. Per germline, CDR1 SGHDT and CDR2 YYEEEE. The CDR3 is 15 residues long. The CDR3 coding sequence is TGTGCCAGCAGCTTGGGTCACAGGGGTAATTCCGAGCAGTACTTC. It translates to CASSLGHRGNSEQYF.

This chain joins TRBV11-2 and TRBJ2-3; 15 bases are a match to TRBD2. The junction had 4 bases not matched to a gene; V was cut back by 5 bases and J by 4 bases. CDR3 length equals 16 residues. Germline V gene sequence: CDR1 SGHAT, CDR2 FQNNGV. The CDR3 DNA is TGTGCCAGCAGCCTCCGGACTAGCGGGAGGGCAGATACGCAGTATTTT. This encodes CASSLRTSGRADTQYF.

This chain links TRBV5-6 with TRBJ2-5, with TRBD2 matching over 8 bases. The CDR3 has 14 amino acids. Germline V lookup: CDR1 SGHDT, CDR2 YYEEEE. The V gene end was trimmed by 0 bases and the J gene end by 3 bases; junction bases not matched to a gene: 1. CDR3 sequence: CASSLVSGEETQYF. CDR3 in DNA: TGTGCCAGCAGCTTGGTTAGCGGGGAAGAGACCCAGTACTTC.

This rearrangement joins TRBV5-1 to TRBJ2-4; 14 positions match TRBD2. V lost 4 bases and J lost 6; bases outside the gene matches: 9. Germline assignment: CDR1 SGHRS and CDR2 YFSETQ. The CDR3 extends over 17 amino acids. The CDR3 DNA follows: TGCGCCAGCAGCCCCGGGACTAGCGGGAGTTCCGTAAACATTCAGTACTTC. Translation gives CASSPGTSGSSVNIQYF.

Here the CDR3 DNA reads TGTGCCAGTAGTATCGGGCCAGGGTGGACCGGGGAGCTGTTTTTT. Residues: CASSIGPGWTGELFF. The J gene is TRBJ2-2, the V gene TRBV19, with a tentative D call TRBD1 (5 bases). The V end was cut by 3 bases, the J end by 5 bases, with 13 bases between. This CDR3 has 15 residues. CDR1 and CDR2 (germline): LNHDA, SQIVND (reference sequence). The full variable domain, completed using reference TRBV19 and TRBJ2-2, is DGGITQSPKYLFRKEGQNVTLSCEQNLNHDAMYWYRQDPGQGLRLIYYSQIVNDFQKGDIAEGYSVSREKKESFPLTVTSAQKNPTAFYLCASSIGPGWTGELFFGEGSRLTVL.